This T cell receptor (beta chain) was documented in a study of blood T cell repertoires in COVID-19. Study-wide background: T cells, B-cell-depleted T cells, or PBMCs supplied cDNA or gDNA.

The trim removed 6 bases at V and 0 bases at J, leaving 1 base unmatched. CDR3 size: 12 residues. Germline lookup yields CDR1 SQVTM and CDR2 ANQGSEA. The method was immunoSEQ multiplex PCR; TCRdb's version includes in-frame clones alone and lacks a portion of them. Of some 400,000 clones listed, around 84% are singletons. The rearrangement links TRBV29-1 to TRBJ1-1, with 7 bases lining up with TRBD1. Sequencing was carried out using peripheral blood. This receptor was identified in a human donor with acute or convalescent COVID-19. The donor label of this sample is uncertain. The CDR3 DNA is TGCAGCGTGACAGGGATGAACACTGAAGCTTTCTTT. Protein: CSVTGMNTEAFF. The complete variable domain, with remaining parts taken from reference TRBV29-1 and TRBJ1-1, reads SAVISQKPSRDICQRGTSLTIQCQVDSQVTMMFWYRQQPGQSLTLIATANQGSEATYESGFVIDKFPISRPNLTFSTLTVSNMSPEDSSIYLCSVTGMNTEAFFGQGTRLTVV.